The sequence of this TCR beta chain was determined in a study of cytomegalovirus exposure and HLA in healthy donors. Study details: A data release that came early held 80 million to 95 million unique TCRs from HLA-typed donors. Regarding the study as a whole: Later work associated 16,951 TCR beta sequences with HLA alleles at 0.05 false discovery rate.

A note on this clone: As yet, its antigen is unknown.

From germline, CDR1 is SGHTA and CDR2 FQGTGA. There are 16 residues in the CDR3. The primer mix had 60 Vbeta and 13 Jbeta primers. Assay used: immunoSEQ multiplex PCR; TCRdb lists only in-frame clones, some missing. The sample consists of more than 100,000 clones, over 60% of them appearing once. The sequence was obtained from a human donor in good health. The chain couples TRBV7-3 to TRBJ2-5, with D maybe TRBD1 (6 bases). The end of the DNA aligns better with TRBJ2-7, so the J call may be wrong. Sequenced material: PBMCs. This CDR3 reads CASSLTGDTRLDEQYF. The DNA of the CDR3 is TGTGCCAGCAGCTTAACGGGGGACACCCGCTTGGACGAGCAGTACTTC.